A selection of T cell receptor beta chains follows, all from one sample in a study of T cells in Graves' hyperthyroidism and ophthalmopathy. TCRdb re-called the multiplex PCR reads through MiXCR, storing one row per CDR3 protein. The table shows under 40,000 distinct CDR3 sequences, with around half occurring only once. Sequences were obtained from blood. The receptors here all came from a woman aged 45-65 years with Graves' hyperthyroidism that later progressed to Graves' ophthalmopathy. CDR3s include the opening cysteine and the closing phenylalanine or tryptophan. D genes are given only for firm matches. Size is omitted from some rows. Given values are once, few, many or a class for expanded clones.

D gene	V gene	J gene	clone size	CDR3 protein	CDR3 DNA
TRBD1	TRBV19	TRBJ1-2	.	CASSRGTGSYGYTF	TGTGCCAGTAGTAGAGGGACAGGGAGCTACGGCTACACCTTC
.	TRBV29-1	TRBJ1-2	.	CSVLQDGLGGYTF	TGCAGCGTACTCCAGGACGGTTTGGGTGGCTACACCTTC
TRBD1	TRBV14	TRBJ2-7	.	CASSQARTGGSYEQYF	TGTGCCAGCAGCCAAGCAAGGACAGGGGGCTCCTACGAGCAGTACTTC
.	TRBV25-1	TRBJ1-6	few	CASSDWDNFSPLHF	TGTGCCAGCAGTGATTGGGACAATTTTTCACCCCTCCACTTT
.	TRBV5-1	TRBJ2-1	many	CASTPRRLAKSYNEQFF	TGCGCCAGCACCCCGAGGCGATTAGCGAAGTCCTACAATGAGCAGTTCTTC
.	TRBV3-1	TRBJ2-1	few	CASSQPGARYLHNEQFF	TGTGCCAGCAGCCAACCTGGGGCCAGATATCTTCACAATGAGCAGTTCTTC
TRBD2	TRBV5-1	TRBJ2-2	.	CASSSTSGREHTGELFF	TGCGCCAGCAGCTCAACTAGCGGGAGGGAACACACCGGGGAGCTGTTTTTT
.	TRBV10-3	TRBJ1-2	.	CAISELRDLGYTF	TGTGCCATCAGTGAGCTTCGGGACCTTGGCTACACCTTC
TRBD2	TRBV7-6	TRBJ2-7	.	CASSLGGTSGHYEQYF	TGTGCCAGCAGCCTAGGCGGGACTAGCGGCCACTACGAGCAGTACTTC
.	TRBV30	TRBJ1-2	many	CAWSVLTGTGYTF	TGTGCCTGGAGTGTACTAACAGGGACTGGCTACACCTTC
TRBD2	TRBV12-3/TRBV12-4	TRBJ2-2	many	CASSLSVVGGAGELFF	TGTGCCAGCAGTTTATCCGTCGTTGGGGGGGCCGGGGAGCTGTTTTTT
.	TRBV29-1	TRBJ1-5	.	CSLGWGPQPQHF	TGCAGCTTGGGATGGGGGCCGCAGCCCCAGCATTTT
TRBD1	TRBV11-2	TRBJ2-3	.	CASSAGQGTDTQYF	TGTGCCAGCAGCGCGGGACAGGGCACAGATACGCAGTATTTT
.	TRBV7-9	TRBJ1-4	many	CASSKGQHEKLFF	TGTGCCAGCAGCAAGGGTCAACATGAAAAACTGTTTTTT
.	TRBV28	TRBJ2-6	few	CASGSGGQGNSGANVLTF	TGTGCCAGCGGTTCCGGGGGGCAGGGTAACTCTGGGGCCAACGTCCTGACTTTC
.	TRBV7-2	TRBJ1-2	medium-sized	CASSSPPRGGYTF	TGTGCCAGCAGCTCCCCCCCGCGTGGTGGCTACACCTTC
TRBD1	TRBV5-4	TRBJ2-2	.	CASSQDRGSTGELFF	TGTGCCAGCAGCCAGGACAGGGGGAGTACCGGGGAGCTGTTTTTT
TRBD2	TRBV6-2/TRBV6-3	TRBJ2-5	many	CASSWTSGSKLQYF	TGTGCCAGCAGTTGGACTAGCGGGAGTAAACTCCAGTACTTC
TRBD2	TRBV7-3	TRBJ2-2	many	CASSFTSGSPGELFF	TGTGCCAGCAGCTTTACTAGCGGGAGTCCCGGGGAGCTGTTTTTT
.	TRBV20-1	TRBJ2-3	.	CSASGGGPDTQYF	TGCAGTGCTAGTGGAGGGGGCCCAGATACGCAGTATTTT